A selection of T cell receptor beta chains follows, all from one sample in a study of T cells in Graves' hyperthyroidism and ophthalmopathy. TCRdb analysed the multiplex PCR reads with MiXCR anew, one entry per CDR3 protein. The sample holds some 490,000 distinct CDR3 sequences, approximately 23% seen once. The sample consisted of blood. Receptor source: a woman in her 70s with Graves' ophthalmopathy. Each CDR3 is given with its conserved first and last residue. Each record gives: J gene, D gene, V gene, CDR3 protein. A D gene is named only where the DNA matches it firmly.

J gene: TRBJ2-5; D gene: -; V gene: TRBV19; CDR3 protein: CASSAGTIQGETQYF
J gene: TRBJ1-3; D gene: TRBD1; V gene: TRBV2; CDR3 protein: CASSGQQGVGNTIYF
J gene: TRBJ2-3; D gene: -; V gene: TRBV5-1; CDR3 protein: CASRWYTTDTQYF
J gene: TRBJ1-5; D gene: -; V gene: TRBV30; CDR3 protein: CAWSRGQLNQPQHF
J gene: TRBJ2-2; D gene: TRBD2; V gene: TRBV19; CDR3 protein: CASSIAGGTHTGELFF
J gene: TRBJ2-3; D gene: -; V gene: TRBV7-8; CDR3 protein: CASSSLGGVTDTQYF
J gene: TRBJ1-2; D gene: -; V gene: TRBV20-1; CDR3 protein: CSASVMNYGYTF
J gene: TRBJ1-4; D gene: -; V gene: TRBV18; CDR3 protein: CASSPGQGHEKLFF
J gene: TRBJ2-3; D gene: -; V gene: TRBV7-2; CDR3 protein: CASSLGVADTQYF
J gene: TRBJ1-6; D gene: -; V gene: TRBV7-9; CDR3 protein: CASTTGALNSPLHF